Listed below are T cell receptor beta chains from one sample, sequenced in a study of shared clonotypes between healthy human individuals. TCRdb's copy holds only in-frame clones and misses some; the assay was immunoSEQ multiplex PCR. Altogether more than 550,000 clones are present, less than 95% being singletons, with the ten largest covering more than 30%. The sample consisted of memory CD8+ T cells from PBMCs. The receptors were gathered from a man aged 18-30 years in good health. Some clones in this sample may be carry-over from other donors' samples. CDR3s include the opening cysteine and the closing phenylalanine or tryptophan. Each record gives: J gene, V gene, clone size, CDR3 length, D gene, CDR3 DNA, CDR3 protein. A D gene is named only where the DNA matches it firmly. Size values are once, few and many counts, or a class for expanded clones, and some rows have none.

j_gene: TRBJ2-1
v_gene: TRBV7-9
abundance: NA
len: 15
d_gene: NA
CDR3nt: TGTGCCAGCAGCGCCCGACAGGACCCCTACAATGAGCAGTTCTTC
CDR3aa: CASSARQDPYNEQFF

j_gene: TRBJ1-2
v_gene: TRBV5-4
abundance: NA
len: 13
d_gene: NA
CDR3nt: TGTGCCAGCAGCTTGACACGTGCAACGGGCTACACCTTC
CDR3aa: CASSLTRATGYTF

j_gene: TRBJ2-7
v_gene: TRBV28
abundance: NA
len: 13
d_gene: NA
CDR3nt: TGTGCCAGCAGTTTTCTTAGGGCCTACGAGCAGTACTTC
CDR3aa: CASSFLRAYEQYF

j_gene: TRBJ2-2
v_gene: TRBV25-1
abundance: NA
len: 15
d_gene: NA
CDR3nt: TGTGCCAGCAGTGCAACCGGGACAACCACCGGGGAGCTGTTTTTT
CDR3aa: CASSATGTTTGELFF

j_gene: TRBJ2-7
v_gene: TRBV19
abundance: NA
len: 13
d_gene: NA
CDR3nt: TGTGCCAGTAGCCCCGGGCCTCCCCACGAGCAGTACTTC
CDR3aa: CASSPGPPHEQYF

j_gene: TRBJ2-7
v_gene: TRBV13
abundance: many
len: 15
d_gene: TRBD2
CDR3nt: TGTGCCAGCAGCCCAGGACTAGCAGGATCCTACGAGCAGTACTTC
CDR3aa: CASSPGLAGSYEQYF

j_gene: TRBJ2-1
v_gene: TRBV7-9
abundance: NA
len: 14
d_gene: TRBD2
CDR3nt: TGTGCCAGCAGCTTTCGGGAGGAATACAATGAGCAGTTCTTC
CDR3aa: CASSFREEYNEQFF

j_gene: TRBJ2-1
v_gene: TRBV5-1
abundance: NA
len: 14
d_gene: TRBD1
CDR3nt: TGCGCCAGCAGCTTATGGACAGGGGGCAATGAGCAGTTCTTC
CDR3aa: CASSLWTGGNEQFF

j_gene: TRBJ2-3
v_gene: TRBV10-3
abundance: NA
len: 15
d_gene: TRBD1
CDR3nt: TGTGCCATCAGTAACGCCGGGACAGGGGGAGATACGCAGTATTTT
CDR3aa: CAISNAGTGGDTQYF

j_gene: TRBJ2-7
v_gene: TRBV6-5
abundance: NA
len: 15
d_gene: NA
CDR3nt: TGTGCCAGCAGTTACAGGTCCACGGTGGGCTACGAGCAGTACTTC
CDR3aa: CASSYRSTVGYEQYF

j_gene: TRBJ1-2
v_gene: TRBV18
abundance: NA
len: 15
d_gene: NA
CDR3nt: TGTGCCAGCTCACCGGCCCGAGGCTTGGGCTATGGCTACACCTTC
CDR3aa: CASSPARGLGYGYTF

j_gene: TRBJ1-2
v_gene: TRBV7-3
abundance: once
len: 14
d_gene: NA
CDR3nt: TGTGCCAGCAGCCCAAAGGGGCGGGTCTATGGCTACACCTTC
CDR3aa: CASSPKGRVYGYTF

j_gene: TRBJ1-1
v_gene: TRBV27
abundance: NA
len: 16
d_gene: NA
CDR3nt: TGTGCCAGCAGTTTTTCCCAGGGAGACATGAACACTGAAGCTTTCTTT
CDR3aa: CASSFSQGDMNTEAFF

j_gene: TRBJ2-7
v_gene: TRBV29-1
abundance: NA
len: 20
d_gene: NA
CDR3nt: TGCAGCGTTGAAGAACCAGCTACAAGATCTGCAGGGGCGACGTCGTACGAGCAGTACTTC
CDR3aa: CSVEEPATRSAGATSYEQYF

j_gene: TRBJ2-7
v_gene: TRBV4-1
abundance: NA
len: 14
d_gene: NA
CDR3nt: TGCGCCAGCAGCCAACCGGGATCGCCCCACGAGCAGTACTTC
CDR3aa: CASSQPGSPHEQYF

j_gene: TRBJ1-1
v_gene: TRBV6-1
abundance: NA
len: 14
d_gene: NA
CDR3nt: TGTGCCACCTCCGGGGGAGTCGAACTTTCCGAAGCTTTCTTT
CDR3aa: CATSGGVELSEAFF

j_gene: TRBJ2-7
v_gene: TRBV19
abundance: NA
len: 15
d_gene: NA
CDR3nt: TGTGCCAGTAGTGGCATCTCCGGGCCAAGAGTAAAGCAGTACTTC
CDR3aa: CASSGISGPRVKQYF

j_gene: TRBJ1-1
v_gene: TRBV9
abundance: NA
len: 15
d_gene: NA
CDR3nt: TGTGCCAGCAGCGTGACGGGGCTGCCCAACACTGAAGCTTTCTTT
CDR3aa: CASSVTGLPNTEAFF

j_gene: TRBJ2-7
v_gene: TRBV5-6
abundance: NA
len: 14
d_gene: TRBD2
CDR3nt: TGTGCCAGCAGCGTACTAGCGGGAACCTACGAGCAGTACTTC
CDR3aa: CASSVLAGTYEQYF

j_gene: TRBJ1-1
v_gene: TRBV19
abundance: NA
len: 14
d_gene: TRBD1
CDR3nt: TGTGCCAGTAGTAGAGGCCAGGGGGCCGCGGGGGCTTTCTTT
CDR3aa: CASSRGQGAAGAFF

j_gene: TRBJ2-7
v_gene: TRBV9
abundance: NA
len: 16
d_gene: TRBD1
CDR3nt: TGTGCCAGCAGCGGCGGGACAGGGTTTGGTTCCTACGAGCAGTACTTC
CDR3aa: CASSGGTGFGSYEQYF

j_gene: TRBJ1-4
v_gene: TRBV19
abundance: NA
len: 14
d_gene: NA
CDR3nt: TGTGCCAGTAGTGAACAGGGTCTCGAGGAAAAACTGTTTTTT
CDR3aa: CASSEQGLEEKLFF

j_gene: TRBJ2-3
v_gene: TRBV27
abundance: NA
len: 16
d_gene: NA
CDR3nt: TGTGCCAGCAGTTTGCGGGCCCTCCCTGGCACAGATACGCAGTATTTT
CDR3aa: CASSLRALPGTDTQYF

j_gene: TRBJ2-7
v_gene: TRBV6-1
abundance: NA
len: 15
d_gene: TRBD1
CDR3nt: TGTGCCAGCAGTGCCGATGGACAGGGCACTTACGAGCAGTACTTC
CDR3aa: CASSADGQGTYEQYF

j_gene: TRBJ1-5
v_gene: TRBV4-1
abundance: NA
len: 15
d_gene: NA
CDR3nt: TGCGCCAGCAGCCAAGTGGGGGGGCGTGGGGAGCCCCAGCATTTT
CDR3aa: CASSQVGGRGEPQHF

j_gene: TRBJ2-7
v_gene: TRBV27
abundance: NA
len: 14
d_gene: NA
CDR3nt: TGTGCCAGCAGTTTGGGGCCCCAATGGTGGGAGCAGTACTTC
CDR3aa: CASSLGPQWWEQYF

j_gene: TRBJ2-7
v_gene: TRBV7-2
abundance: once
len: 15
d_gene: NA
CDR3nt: TGTGCCAGCAGCTTAGTAGCGGCACGATCCTACGAGCAGTACTTC
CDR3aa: CASSLVAARSYEQYF

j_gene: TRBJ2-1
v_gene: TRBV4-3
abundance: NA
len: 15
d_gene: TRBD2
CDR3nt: TGCGCCAGCAGCCAAGGGGCACTAGCGGGCAATGAGCAGTTCTTC
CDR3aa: CASSQGALAGNEQFF

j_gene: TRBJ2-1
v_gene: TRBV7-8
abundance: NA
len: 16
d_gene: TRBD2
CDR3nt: TGTGCCAGCAGATTCGGTCGCGGGAGTAAGTACAATGAGCAGTTCTTC
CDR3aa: CASRFGRGSKYNEQFF

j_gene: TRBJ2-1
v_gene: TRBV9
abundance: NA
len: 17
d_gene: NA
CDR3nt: TGTGCCAGCAGCGCTCGCAGTACCTCTATCGATGGGGCTGAGCAGTTCTTC
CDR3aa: CASSARSTSIDGAEQFF

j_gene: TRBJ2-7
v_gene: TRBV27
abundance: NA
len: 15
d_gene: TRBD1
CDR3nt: TGTGCCAGCAGTTCCCATCAATTCACAGGGGACGAGCAGTACTTC
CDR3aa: CASSSHQFTGDEQYF